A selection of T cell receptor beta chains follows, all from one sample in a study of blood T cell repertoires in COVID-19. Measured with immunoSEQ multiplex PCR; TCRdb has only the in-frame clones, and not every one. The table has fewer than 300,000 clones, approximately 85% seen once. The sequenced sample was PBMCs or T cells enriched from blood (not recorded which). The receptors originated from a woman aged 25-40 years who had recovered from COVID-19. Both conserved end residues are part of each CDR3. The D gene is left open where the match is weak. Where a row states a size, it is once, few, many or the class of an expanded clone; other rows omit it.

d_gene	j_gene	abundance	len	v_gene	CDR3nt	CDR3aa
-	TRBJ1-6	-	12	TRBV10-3	TGTGCCATCAAGGACAGCCGGTCACCCCTCCACTTT	CAIKDSRSPLHF
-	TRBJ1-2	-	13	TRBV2	TGTGCCAGCAGTGATGACAGCTTCTATGGCTACACCTTC	CASSDDSFYGYTF
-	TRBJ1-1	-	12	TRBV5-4	TGTGCCAGCAGCCGTATGAACACTGAAGCTTTCTTT	CASSRMNTEAFF
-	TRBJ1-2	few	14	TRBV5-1	TGCGCCAGCAGCTTGCTCGGGGGAAACTATGGCTACACCTTC	CASSLLGGNYGYTF
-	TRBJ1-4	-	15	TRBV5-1	TGCGCCAGCAGCCTCGGCGGGGACTCTAATGAAAAACTGTTTTTT	CASSLGGDSNEKLFF
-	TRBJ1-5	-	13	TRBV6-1	TGTGCCAGCAAGGTCAGGTCCGATCAGCCCCAGCATTTT	CASKVRSDQPQHF
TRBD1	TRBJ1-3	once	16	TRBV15	TGTGCCACCAGCAGAGGTCAGGGGGACTCTGGAAACACCATATATTTT	CATSRGQGDSGNTIYF
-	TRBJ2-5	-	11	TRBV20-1	TGCAGTGGTGGCGGGCAAGAGACCCAGTACTTC	CSGGGQETQYF
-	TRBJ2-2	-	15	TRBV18	TGTGCCAGCTCACCAAATGGGGCTAGCACCGGGGAGCTGTTTTTT	CASSPNGASTGELFF
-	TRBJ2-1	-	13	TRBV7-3	TGTGCCAGCAGCTCCCCTCCGGGCAATGAGCAGTTCTTC	CASSSPPGNEQFF
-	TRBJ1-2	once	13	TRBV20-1	TGCAGTGCTAGTGGTGCGGGGCACTATGGCTACACCTTC	CSASGAGHYGYTF
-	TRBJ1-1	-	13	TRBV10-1	TGCGCCAGCCAGAGGGTACAGAACACTGAAGCTTTCTTT	CASQRVQNTEAFF
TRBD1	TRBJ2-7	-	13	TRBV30	TGTGCCTGGAGTGTAACAGGGGGCTACGAGCAGTACTTC	CAWSVTGGYEQYF
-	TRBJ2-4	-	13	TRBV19	TGTGCCAGTAGTATTCAGGGTAGGGACATTCAGTACTTC	CASSIQGRDIQYF
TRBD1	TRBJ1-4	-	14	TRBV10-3	TGTGCCATCAGTGCAACAGGGGGCGGTGAAAAACTGTTTTTT	CAISATGGGEKLFF
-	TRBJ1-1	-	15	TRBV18	TGTGCCAGCTCACCACAGGGGGTAGAGAACACTGAAGCTTTCTTT	CASSPQGVENTEAFF
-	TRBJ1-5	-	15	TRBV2	TGTGCCAGCAGTGAAGGTCTAGATAGCAATCAGCCCCAGCATTTT	CASSEGLDSNQPQHF
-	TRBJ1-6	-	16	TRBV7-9	TGTGCCAGCAGCTATCCGAATAGCTCCTATAATTCACCCCTCCACTTT	CASSYPNSSYNSPLHF
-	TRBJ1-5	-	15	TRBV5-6	TGTGCCAGCAGCTTGGGACAGAATAGCAATCAGCCCCAGCATTTT	CASSLGQNSNQPQHF
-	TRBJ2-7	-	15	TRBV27	TGTGCCAGCAGTTTATCGGTCCGGGGTCCGTACGAGCAGTACTTC	CASSLSVRGPYEQYF
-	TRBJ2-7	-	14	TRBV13	TGTGCCAGCAGCTTGGACTGGGCCACGGGAGAGCAGTACTTC	CASSLDWATGEQYF
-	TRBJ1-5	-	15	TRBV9	TGTGCCAGCAGCGTAGAAGGGGGTCTTGATCAGCCCCAGCATTTT	CASSVEGGLDQPQHF
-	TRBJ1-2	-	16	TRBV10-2	TGCGCCAGCAGAACCATCGACAGTCCTTCTAACTATGGCTACACCTTC	CASRTIDSPSNYGYTF
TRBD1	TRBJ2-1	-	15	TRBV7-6	TGTGCCAGCAGCTCTTACAGGGGGGCCTACAATGAGCAGTTCTTC	CASSSYRGAYNEQFF
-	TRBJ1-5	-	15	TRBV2	TGTGCCAGCAGTAACGGGACTCTGCTGACGATGCCCCAGCATTTT	CASSNGTLLTMPQHF
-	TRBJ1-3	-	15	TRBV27	TGTGCCAGCAGTTTATCGGGAGGGTCTGGAAACACCATATATTTT	CASSLSGGSGNTIYF
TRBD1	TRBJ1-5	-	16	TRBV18	TGTGCCAGCTCACCAGTAGGGACAGGGGGAGACCAGCCCCAGCATTTT	CASSPVGTGGDQPQHF
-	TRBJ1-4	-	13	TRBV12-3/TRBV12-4	TGTGCCAGCAGTTTAGGTTTCGGGGAAAAACTGTTTTTT	CASSLGFGEKLFF
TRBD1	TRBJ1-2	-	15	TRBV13	TGTGCCAGCAGCCTGGGACGTGGACAGGAAAATGGCTACACCTTC	CASSLGRGQENGYTF
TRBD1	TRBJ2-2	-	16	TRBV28	TGTGCCAGCAGTTTATCGGGACAGGGTGGCACCGGGGAGCTGTTTTTT	CASSLSGQGGTGELFF
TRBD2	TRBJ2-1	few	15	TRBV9	TGTGCCAGCAGCCCTAGCGGGAGGGTTTACAATGAGCAGTTCTTC	CASSPSGRVYNEQFF
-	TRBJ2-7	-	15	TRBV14	TGTGCCAGCAGCCAGAGTCGTCAGGGATCCTACGAGCAGTACTTC	CASSQSRQGSYEQYF